A single sample is the source of the 28 T cell receptor beta chains below, sequenced in a study of T cell changes during pregnancy in multiple sclerosis. Repertoires were generated with immunoSEQ multiplex PCR, while TCRdb's copy carries only in-frame clones and drops some. This sample yields tens of thousands of clones, of which 90% are seen a single time; around 6.7% belongs to the top ten. Sequences were derived from CD8+ T cells from peripheral blood mononuclear cells, sampled in the third trimester of pregnancy. Receptors originate from a female donor with multiple sclerosis, enrolled in a pregnancy study.

The rearrangement joins TRBV18 to TRBJ2-2; 8 positions agree with TRBD1. V shed 0 bases, J shed 6 bases, and the junction held 3 bases outside the gene matches. The CDR3 runs 15 residues. The V gene's germline CDR1 is KGHSH and CDR2 LQKENI. The CDR3 DNA is TGTGCCAGCTCACCACCGGCAGGGGGCGCCGGGGAGCTGTTTTTT. Translating gives CASSPPAGGAGELFF.

The genes are TRBV19 and TRBJ2-3, with a possible D match to TRBD2 (6 bases). The CDR3 has 15 amino acids. Trimming pared 3 bases from V and 2 bases from J, leaving 12 bases between. Germline values: CDR1 LNHDA, CDR2 SQIVND (reference sequence). The CDR3 nucleotides are TGTGCCAGTAGTATGGTGGGGGGATACACAGATACGCAGTATTTT. Its translation is CASSMVGGYTDTQYF.

The rearrangement uses TRBV28 and TRBJ2-7, with 10 nucleotides matching TRBD1. CDR1 and CDR2 (germline): MDHEN, SYDVKM. This CDR3 comprises 14 residues. Trimming removed 6 bases from V and 5 bases from J; junction bases left unmatched: 7. In DNA form, the CDR3 reads TGTGCCAGCAGAGGGACAGGGGTAGTCGACGAGCAGTACTTC. This gives the protein CASRGTGVVDEQYF.

V and J are TRBV19 and TRBJ1-4; D is unresolved. Germline CDR1 is LNHDA and CDR2 is SQIVND (reference sequence). Trimming removed 0 bases at V and 8 bases at J, with 7 bases between. The CDR3 sequence is 13 residues long. The CDR3 loop reads CASSIDGEEKLFF. The CDR3 region has the DNA TGTGCCAGTAGTATAGATGGTGAGGAAAAACTGTTTTTT.

In its sample, this clone was seen once. The chain is built from TRBV20-1 and TRBJ2-7; D unclear. CDR3 size: 11 residues. The V gene lost 3 bases and the J gene lost 2 bases, with 5 bases spanning the gap. CDR1 DFQATT and CDR2 SNEGSKA come from the germline V gene (reference sequence). The CDR3 here is CSASGPYEQYF. The CDR3, as DNA: TGCAGTGCTAGTGGGCCCTACGAGCAGTACTTC.

The chain carries TRBV15 and TRBJ1-4, with D uncertain. The CDR3 consists of 14 residues. Germline V gene lookup returns CDR1 LNHNV and CDR2 YYDKDF (reference sequence). Trimming shortened V by 4 bases and J by 3 bases, and 9 bases separated the two germline ends. CDR3 sequence (DNA): TGTGCCACCAGCACTTCGGAGTCTAATGAAAAACTGTTTTTT. As protein: CATSTSESNEKLFF.

The V call is TRBV9, the J call TRBJ2-3, with 11 bases fitting TRBD1. V lost 4 bases to trimming and J lost 5 bases; unmatched junction nucleotides: 6. Germline loops: CDR1 SGDLS, CDR2 YYNGEE. The CDR3 totals 15 residues. The CDR3 coding sequence is TGTGCCAGCAGCTCCCGGACAGGGGGCTTAGATACGCAGTATTTT. As protein: CASSSRTGGLDTQYF.

V gene TRBV7-9 combines with J gene TRBJ2-5; D ambiguous. Germline V gene sequence: CDR1 SEHNR, CDR2 FQNEAQ (reference sequence). The CDR3 has 11 amino acids. Trimming left V 5 bases short and J 2 bases short, with 3 bases between. CDR3 residues: CASSPQETQYF. CDR3 DNA: TGTGCCAGCAGCCCACAAGAGACCCAGTACTTC.

The gene calls are TRBV27 and TRBJ2-5; TRBD2 matches 12 bases. V shed 5 bases and J 5 bases; nucleotides not matched to a gene: 6. This CDR3 is built from 15 residues. CDR1 and CDR2 from the germline V gene are MNHEY and SMNVEV (reference sequence). The CDR3 region has the DNA TGTGCCAGCAGTCCACGCGGGACTAGCGGGGAGACCCAGTACTTC. It translates to CASSPRGTSGETQYF.

The chain has TRBV28 and TRBJ2-7; D uncertain. The V gene's germline CDR1 is MDHEN and CDR2 SYDVKM. The CDR3 totals 13 residues. V dropped 6 bases and J dropped 2 bases, with 11 bases sitting between them. The CDR3 coding sequence is TGTGCCAGCAGCGGGTACCCAGCCTACGAGCAGTACTTC. It encodes CASSGYPAYEQYF.

The DNA of the CDR3 is TGCGCCAGCAGCCGGACAGGGGGCGATCCGTCCTACAATGAGCAGTTCTTC. This encodes CASSRTGGDPSYNEQFF. The chain combines TRBV4-3 with TRBJ2-1; 11 bases are shared with TRBD1. The CDR3 contains 17 residues. Germline loops: CDR1 LGHNA, CDR2 YSLEER. With 4 bases clipped from V and 1 base from J, the junction kept 6 bases outside the gene matches.

V gene TRBV7-2 combines with J gene TRBJ2-3; D remains ambiguous. Germline V CDR1 and CDR2: SGHTA, FQGNSA. CDR3 size: 16 residues. Trimming left V 0 bases short and J 3 bases short, with 13 bases between. CDR3 DNA: TGTGCCAGCAGCTTAGCGTTGGCTAGTGAGACAGATACGCAGTATTTT. Encoded protein: CASSLALASETDTQYF. Based on the CDR3 plus reference TRBV7-2 and TRBJ2-3, the full variable domain is GAGVSQSPSNKVTEKGKDVELRCDPISGHTALYWYRQSLGQGLEFLIYFQGNSAPDKSGLPSDRFSAERTGGSVSTLTIQRTQQEDSAVYLCASSLALASETDTQYFGPGTRLTVL.

The chain combines TRBV7-9 with TRBJ2-7; 8 bases match TRBD2. CDR1 and CDR2 (germline): SEHNR, FQNEAQ (reference sequence). Losses at the gene ends were 5 bases for V and 4 bases for J; bases not matched to a gene: 10. This CDR3 is built from 15 residues. The chain's CDR3 is CASSPSREVKYEQYF. CDR3 sequence (DNA): TGTGCCAGCAGCCCCTCGCGGGAGGTGAAATACGAGCAGTACTTC.

The V and J genes are TRBV5-1 and TRBJ2-1, with D possibly matching TRBD1 (5 bases). The CDR3 loop spans 13 amino acids. Per germline, CDR1 SGHRS and CDR2 YFSETQ. V lost 0 bases, J lost 10 bases, and 11 bases lay in between. The CDR3 sequence: CASSLEGSREQFF. The CDR3 DNA sequence: TGCGCCAGCAGCTTGGAGGGGTCGCGCGAGCAGTTCTTC.

This chain links TRBV6-5 with TRBJ1-2; possible D gene TRBD1, 5 bases. This CDR3 region has 14 residues. V lost 6 bases and J lost 0, with 11 bases in between. The germline V gene encodes CDR1 MNHEY and CDR2 SVGAGI. Here the CDR3 DNA reads TGTGCCAGCAGGGGGGGGAGATCTAACTATGGCTACACCTTC. Translating gives CASRGGRSNYGYTF.

The chain couples TRBV7-2 to TRBJ1-6; tentative D call: TRBD1 (5 bases). The CDR3 totals 14 residues. Germline V gives CDR1 SGHTA, CDR2 FQGNSA. V lost 2 bases to trimming and J lost 8 bases, with 10 bases between them. This CDR3 reads CASSLNWGDSPLHF. CDR3 bases: TGTGCCAGCAGCTTAAATTGGGGGGATTCACCCCTCCACTTT.

This clone was detected ten times or more. CDR3 region: CASLRQDFNYGYTF. DNA of the CDR3: TGTGCCAGCCTTCGACAGGACTTTAACTATGGCTACACCTTC. V usage is TRBV2 and J usage is TRBJ1-2; a weak D match, TRBD1 (6 bases). The CDR3 is made up of 14 amino acids. Trimming took off 8 bases at V and 1 base at J, with 14 bases between the two ends. Germline V lookup: CDR1 SNHLY, CDR2 FYNNEI.

This clone was seen only once. The J gene is TRBJ1-1, the V gene TRBV27; D not resolved. Germline V gives CDR1 MNHEY, CDR2 SMNVEV (reference sequence). V lost 4 bases and J lost 10, with 10 bases in between. This CDR3 region has 11 residues. The CDR3 loop reads CASSSAVGAFF. Here the CDR3 DNA reads TGTGCCAGCAGTTCGGCGGTTGGAGCTTTCTTT.

The rearrangement uses TRBV15 and TRBJ2-5, with D possibly being TRBD1 (5 bases). V was cut by 3 bases and J by 0 bases, with 8 bases left in between. There are 14 residues in the CDR3. CDR1 is LNHNV and CDR2 is YYDKDF in the germline V gene (reference sequence). The CDR3 region has the DNA TGTGCCACCAGCAGCAGGGCGTACCAAGAGACCCAGTACTTC. Residues: CATSSRAYQETQYF.

The chain employs TRBV4-1 and TRBJ1-2; 8 bases align to TRBD1. The CDR3 sequence is 18 residues long. The V and J ends lost 0 bases and 4 bases, in that order; junction bases with no gene match: 13. Germline lookup yields CDR1 MGHRA and CDR2 YSYEKL. CDR3 nucleotides: TGCGCCAGCAGCCAAGAAGTGGGGTCCGCTGGGACAGGCTATGGCTACACCTTC. It translates to CASSQEVGSAGTGYGYTF.

This clone was counted a single time. The CDR3 loop reads CAWSEMGLIYGYTF. The CDR3 bases are TGTGCCTGGAGTGAAATGGGACTGATTTATGGCTACACCTTC. The chain joins TRBV30 to TRBJ1-2; possibly TRBD1 for D (5 bases). Germline V CDR1 and CDR2: GTSNPN, SVGIG (reference sequence). The CDR3 consists of 14 residues. The germline V and J ends were trimmed by 1 base and 5 bases, with 14 bases remaining between them.

The CDR3 nucleotides read TGTGCCAGCAGTGACGCGGGACAGGGGTTCTCCTACGAGCAGTACTTC. Its translation: CASSDAGQGFSYEQYF. V usage is TRBV6-1 and J usage is TRBJ2-7; TRBD1 matches at 10 bases. Looked up from germline, CDR1 is MNHNS and CDR2 is SASEGT. The J segment lost 0 bases and the V segment lost 3 bases, leaving 5 bases of the junction unmatched. This CDR3 spans 16 amino acids.

This chain joins TRBV27 and TRBJ1-2; 11 bases align to TRBD1. The CDR3 consists of 12 residues. Trimming removed 7 bases from V and 8 bases from J; junction bases left unmatched: 3. Germline V gene sequence: CDR1 MNHEY, CDR2 SMNVEV (reference sequence). CDR3 residues: CASKDRGLGYTF. In DNA form, the CDR3 reads TGTGCCAGCAAGGACAGGGGGCTCGGCTACACCTTC.

This clone has only a few counts. V usage is TRBV4-1 and J usage is TRBJ2-1; D may be TRBD2 (5 bases). V was pared by 0 bases and J by 6 bases, with 15 bases between. The germline V gene encodes CDR1 MGHRA and CDR2 YSYEKL. This CDR3 spans 16 amino acids. The CDR3 sequence is CASSQELGGVSNEQFF. CDR3 DNA: TGCGCCAGCAGCCAAGAACTAGGCGGAGTTAGCAATGAGCAGTTCTTC.

This chain uses TRBV19 with TRBJ1-5; tentative D call: TRBD1 (6 bases). CDR3 length equals 18 residues. V gave up 3 bases and J gave up 0 bases, with 18 bases separating them. CDR1 LNHDA and CDR2 SQIVND come from the germline V gene (reference sequence). In DNA form, the CDR3 reads TGTGCCAGTAGTATCGATACAACAGGGTACAATAGCAATCAGCCCCAGCATTTT. This codes for CASSIDTTGYNSNQPQHF.

The rearrangement joins TRBV9 to TRBJ1-6; no definite D call. This CDR3 region has 14 residues. V lost 0 bases and J 6 bases, leaving 7 bases between the germline ends. Germline-derived CDR1 and CDR2 are SGDLS and YYNGEE. CDR3 loop: CASSVGLSNSPLHF. CDR3 bases: TGTGCCAGCAGCGTAGGTTTATCTAATTCACCCCTCCACTTT.

The CDR3 here is CASSSGPGGSGGYTF. The CDR3 DNA follows: TGTGCCAGCAGCTCAGGACCCGGGGGGAGCGGTGGCTACACCTTC. The chain links TRBV13 to TRBJ1-2, with D perhaps TRBD1 (5 bases). Germline CDR1 and CDR2: PRHDT and FYEKMQ (reference sequence). This CDR3 has 15 amino acids. Trimming took off 4 bases at V and 7 bases at J, with 19 bases between the two ends.

The V call is TRBV7-9, the J call TRBJ2-5; 16 positions match TRBD2. Germline trimming cut 5 bases from V and 5 bases from J; bases unmatched to any gene: 11. CDR3 length: 18 residues. Looked up from germline, CDR1 is SEHNR and CDR2 is FQNEAQ (reference sequence). The CDR3 DNA follows: TGTGCCAGCAGCCCCGCGGGACTAGCGGGAGGGCCGGGGGAGACCCAGTACTTC. It is translated as CASSPAGLAGGPGETQYF.